This T cell receptor (beta chain) stems from a study of T-cell memory formation after mild COVID-19. Via MiXCR, TCRdb re-called the 5' RACE reads, giving one row per CDR3 protein. The table shows fewer than 200,000 distinct CDR3 sequences, with approximately 17% occurring only once. General study findings and limits: Nothing showed for sure that second-wave clones peaking on day 37 were SARS-CoV-2 specific.

The CDR3 totals 15 residues. Trimming stripped 4 bases from V and 1 base from J, with 11 bases between. Germline V CDR1 and CDR2: KGHDR, SFDVKD. The sample holds a few counts of this clonotype. The antigen is undetermined. This sequence joins TRBV24-1 and TRBJ2-3; TRBD1 is a possible D gene (5 bases). The source of this sequence is a man between 18 and 35 years old who had mild COVID-19 (a few samples of this study predate the infection). Cell type and time point are not known. What was sequenced was PBMCs or a T cell subset sorted from them (not recorded which). The CDR3 DNA reads TGTGCCACCAGTGAGACAGCCAGGGGCACAGATACGCAGTATTTT. Encoded protein: CATSETARGTDTQYF.